There are many counts of the clone carrying this TCR beta chain. What it binds is unknown. The entry originates in a study of Graves' ophthalmopathy and Graves' hyperthyroidism. Notes on the study in general: Among expanded thyroid clonotypes above 0.001 frequency, most also occurred in blood. The model achieved under 71% sensitivity and roughly 72% specificity for ophthalmopathy progression.

Beta-chain TCR CDR3 regions were amplified from RNA transcripts. An initial RT-PCR round employing HTBI primers preceded a second-round multiplex PCR. TCRdb reprocessed the multiplex PCR reads with MiXCR, giving one entry per CDR3 protein. The table includes 450,000 or so distinct CDR3 sequences, around 15% detected once. Germline V gives CDR1 MNHEY, CDR2 SMNVEV (reference sequence). This CDR3 region has 15 residues. V was pared by 5 bases and J by 6 bases, with 19 bases between. Sequencing input: blood. The rearrangement uses TRBV27 and TRBJ1-1; the D gene is possibly TRBD1 (5 bases). This TCR came from a woman in her twenties or thirties with Graves' ophthalmopathy. The CDR3 is CASSLTPSDRPEAFF. CDR3 nucleotide sequence: TGTGCCAGCAGTCTAACCCCCTCTGACAGACCTGAAGCTTTCTTT.